These T cell receptor beta chains were read from a single sample in a study of T cell responses to AZD1222 COVID-19 vaccine. Measured with immunoSEQ multiplex PCR; TCRdb has only the in-frame clones, and not every one. In the table there are 90,000 to 130,000 clones, roughly nine tenths of which are singletons. This material consisted of peripheral blood, taken on day 0 of AZD1222 vaccination. Receptors originate from an adult in good health. The CDR3 runs from the conserved cysteine through the conserved F or W. D genes are given only for firm matches. The size field is filled for only some rows; it gives once, few, many or a size class.

CASSQAQETQYF,TGTGCCAGCAGCCAGGCACAAGAGACCCAGTACTTC,few,-,TRBV12-3/TRBV12-4,TRBJ2-5
CSAIDRANYGYTF,TGCAGTGCTATTGACAGGGCTAACTATGGCTACACCTTC,-,TRBD1,TRBV20-1,TRBJ1-2
CAWSVQDLSYNEQFF,TGTGCCTGGAGTGTACAGGACCTATCCTACAATGAGCAGTTCTTC,-,-,TRBV30,TRBJ2-1
CASSITDRAAYEQYF,TGCGCCAGCAGCATCACGGACAGGGCTGCCTACGAGCAGTACTTC,-,TRBD1,TRBV5-1,TRBJ2-7
CASSPMRGDPNQKLFF,TGTGCCAGCAGCCCAATGCGGGGGGACCCTAATCAAAAACTGTTTTTT,-,-,TRBV7-9,TRBJ1-4
CASSWGQGLDGYTF,TGCGCCAGCAGCTGGGGACAGGGTCTCGATGGCTACACCTTC,-,TRBD1,TRBV5-1,TRBJ1-2
CASKAARGQDYEQYF,TGTGCCAGCAAAGCGGCCAGGGGGCAAGACTACGAGCAGTACTTC,-,TRBD1,TRBV2,TRBJ2-7
CASSLEGDTHNYGYTF,TGCGCCAGCAGCTTGGAGGGGGACACGCATAACTATGGCTACACCTTC,-,-,TRBV5-1,TRBJ1-2
CASSPWGSGYNEQFF,TGTGCCAGCAGCCCGTGGGGGAGTGGCTACAATGAGCAGTTCTTC,-,-,TRBV7-2,TRBJ2-1
CASSISGGALETQYF,TGTGCCAGCAGCATTAGCGGGGGGGCCCTAGAGACCCAGTACTTC,-,TRBD2,TRBV7-2,TRBJ2-5
CASSLAGAGGNDLPQHF,TGTGCCAGCAGCTTAGCCGGAGCGGGGGGGAATGATCTGCCCCAGCATTTT,-,-,TRBV7-9,TRBJ1-5
CASSSSGGSTEAFF,TGTGCCAGCAGCTCCTCCGGGGGGAGCACTGAAGCTTTCTTT,once,-,TRBV5-4,TRBJ1-1
CATSDPRGDRGFAEQFF,TGTGCCACCAGTGACCCCCGTGGGGACAGAGGGTTCGCTGAGCAGTTCTTC,-,TRBD1,TRBV24-1,TRBJ2-1
CATSTQGTGANVLTF,TGTGCCACCAGCACACAGGGCACTGGGGCCAACGTCCTGACTTTC,-,-,TRBV24-1,TRBJ2-6
CASSHTRPPGPQHF,TGTGCCAGCAGCCACACGCGGCCTCCTGGGCCCCAGCATTTT,-,-,TRBV3-1/TRBV3-2,TRBJ1-5
CASSSKLAGVGDTQYF,TGCGCCAGCAGCTCCAAACTAGCGGGAGTAGGAGATACGCAGTATTTT,-,TRBD2,TRBV5-1,TRBJ2-3
CASSPPFRSSSYNEQFF,TGTGCCAGCAGCCCCCCCTTCAGATCCAGCTCCTACAATGAGCAGTTCTTC,-,-,TRBV7-9,TRBJ2-1
CASSSAPGQVLSGANVLTF,TGCGCCAGCAGCTCAGCGCCGGGACAGGTACTCTCTGGGGCCAACGTCCTGACTTTC,-,TRBD1,TRBV5-1,TRBJ2-6
CASSWGSGGELFF,TGTGCCAGCAGCTGGGGGTCTGGAGGGGAGCTGTTTTTT,-,-,TRBV5-6,TRBJ2-2
CASSAGGSYGYTF,TGCGCCAGCAGCGCAGGGGGCTCATATGGCTACACCTTC,-,TRBD1,TRBV5-1,TRBJ1-2
CASSLGTEAFF,TGCGCCAGCAGCTTGGGTACTGAAGCTTTCTTT,once,-,TRBV5-1,TRBJ1-1
CAWRANRAYGYTF,TGTGCCTGGAGAGCCAACAGGGCCTATGGCTACACCTTC,-,-,TRBV30,TRBJ1-2
CASSPTRGSSYNEQFF,TGTGCCAGCAGTCCAACAAGGGGGAGCTCCTACAATGAGCAGTTCTTC,-,-,TRBV27,TRBJ2-1
CASSLERALGQFF,TGTGCCAGCAGCTTAGAGCGGGCCCTTGGGCAGTTCTTC,-,-,TRBV7-9,TRBJ2-1